There are a few counts of the clone carrying this TCR beta chain. Its antigen is not identified. Repertoires were generated with immunoSEQ multiplex PCR, while TCRdb's copy carries only in-frame clones and drops some. The sample lists around 180,000 clones, about nine tenths seen once, with around 11% in the top ten. This specimen belongs to a study of radiation and T cells in renal cell carcinoma. General study results and limits: Baseline intratumoral clonotype presence is unknown without pretreatment biopsies.

Time point: blood 4 weeks post-SBRT, at nephrectomy. The treatment was: 15 Gy SBRT to primary tumor, nephrectomy 4 weeks later. Nephrectomy followed 15 Gy stereotactic body radiation by 4 weeks. Radiation-treated patients gave blood at baseline, week 2 and week 4. The TCR sequence derives from a woman between 50 and 59 years old with renal cell carcinoma. This material consisted of blood, taken from a patient whose treatment included radiotherapy and nephrectomy.

This CDR3 reads CASSLTQYNSPLHF. As DNA, the CDR3 is TGCGCCAGCAGCTTGACACAGTATAATTCACCCCTCCACTTT. V usage is TRBV5-1 and J usage is TRBJ1-6; D remains unclear. This CDR3 has 14 amino acids. Germline-derived CDR1 and CDR2 are SGHRS and YFSETQ. Trimming left V 1 base short and J 4 bases short, with 6 bases between.